This TCR beta chain stems from a study of shared clonotypes between healthy human individuals. As for the study in general: Participating donors consisted of two women and a few men aged 18 to 49.

The CDR3 spans 16 residues. V was pared by 5 bases and J by 3 bases, with 20 bases between. Germline CDR1 and CDR2: SGHTA and FQGNSA. The donor cohort consisted entirely of Caucasian adults residing in Nashville, Tennessee. TCRdb's table, derived via immunoSEQ multiplex PCR, lists solely in-frame clones and lacks some. This sample has about 2.4 million clones; over 85% occur once, and the top ten carry more than 0.35%. Findings of the study overall: As a rule, naive subsets had a larger estimated richness than memory subsets.

Regarding this clone: Antigen: not known.

The sequence derives from a young man in good health. Some clones in this sample may be carry-over from other donors' samples. The sequenced sample was naive CD4+ T cells from PBMCs. Subset here: CD45RA+ positively selected. The rearrangement links TRBV7-2 to TRBJ2-7; D is unresolved. CDR3 residues: CASSIYSETARYEQYF. The CDR3 DNA follows: TGTGCCAGCAGCATTTATTCAGAAACGGCTCGCTACGAGCAGTACTTC.